Sequencing of this T cell receptor beta chain was carried out in a study of CD8+ T cells in alopecia areata. Study-wide results and limits: There were many expanded lesional clones persisting in scalp and blood during tofacitinib. Scalp clonality dropped significantly under tofacitinib, as did expanded CD8+ top-100 clones. For lesional scalp, especially alopecia totalis/universalis, clonality was higher than in normal scalp. Normal-skin resident alphabeta T cells also appear among scalp sample sequences.

This clone showed up just a few times. Its specificity is unknown. Treatment defined: oral pan-JAK inhibitor, 5-10 mg twice daily. Germline trimming cut 4 bases from V and 3 bases from J; bases unmatched to any gene: 7. CDR1 is SGHRS and CDR2 is YFSETQ in the germline V gene. This CDR3 has 15 residues. Extracted RNA was reverse transcribed into cDNA, the sequencing template. Sequenced by immunoSEQ multiplex PCR; TCRdb stores in-frame clones only, minus some. The table has 90,000 to 150,000 clones, about 50% seen once. The material sequenced was CD4+ T cells sorted from blood, taken at week 4, from a patient treated with tofacitinib. The receptor was derived from a human donor with alopecia areata. The chain recombines TRBV5-1 with TRBJ2-3, with 8 bases that match TRBD2. CDR3 nucleotide sequence: TGCGCCAGCAGCGTGATAGCGGGGTTTACAGATACGCAGTATTTT. Residues: CASSVIAGFTDTQYF.